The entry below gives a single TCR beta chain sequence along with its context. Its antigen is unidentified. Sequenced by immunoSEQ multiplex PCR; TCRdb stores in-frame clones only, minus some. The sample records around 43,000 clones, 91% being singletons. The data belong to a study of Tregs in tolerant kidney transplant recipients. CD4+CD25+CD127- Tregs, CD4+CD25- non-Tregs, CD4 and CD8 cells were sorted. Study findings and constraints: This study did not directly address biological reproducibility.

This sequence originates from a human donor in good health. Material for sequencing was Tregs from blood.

DNA of the CDR3: TGTGCCAGCAGCTCCTGGACTAGCGACAATGAGCAGTTCTTC. Its translation is CASSSWTSDNEQFF. V is TRBV7-9 and J is TRBJ2-1, with 9 bases aligning to TRBD2. The germline V gene has CDR1 SEHNR and CDR2 FQNEAQ (reference sequence). J was trimmed by 5 bases and V by 4 bases; bases with no gene match: 3. CDR3 length: 14 amino acids.